Below are 3 T cell receptor beta chains sequenced from a single sample in a study of blood T cell repertoires in COVID-19. Measured with immunoSEQ multiplex PCR; TCRdb has only the in-frame clones, and not every one. The sample has hundreds of thousands of clones, around 82% seen once. Sequenced sample: PBMCs or T cells enriched from blood (not recorded which). These receptors came from a woman between 45 and 60 years old who had been exposed to COVID-19.

V and J are TRBV29-1 and TRBJ2-3, with 7 positions matching TRBD2. J lost 6 bases, V lost 2 bases, and 2 bases had no gene match. The CDR3 spans 12 residues. The germline V gene has CDR1 SQVTM and CDR2 ANQGSEA. Here the CDR3 DNA reads TGCAGCGTTGAACCCGGGGGGGATACGCAGTATTTT. It codes for CSVEPGGDTQYF.

The chain recombines TRBV5-6 with TRBJ1-2; 8 bases match TRBD1. The CDR3 spans 15 residues. V shed 0 bases, J shed 2 bases, and the junction held 3 bases outside the gene matches. Germline V gene sequence: CDR1 SGHDT, CDR2 YYEEEE. The CDR3 nucleotides read TGTGCCAGCAGCTTGGAGACAGGGGTGAACTATGGCTACACCTTC. This translates into CASSLETGVNYGYTF. Full variable domain (missing parts from reference TRBV5-6 and TRBJ1-2): DAGVTQSPTHLIKTRGQQVTLRCSPKSGHDTVSWYQQALGQGPQFIFQYYEEEERQRGNFPDRFSGHQFPNYSSELNVNALLLGDSALYLCASSLETGVNYGYTFGSGTRLTVV.

The gene calls are TRBV19 and TRBJ2-1, with 8 bases that match TRBD1. Per germline, CDR1 LNHDA and CDR2 SQIVND (reference sequence). This CDR3 region has 16 residues. V lost 2 bases and J lost 5; bases outside the gene matches: 8. DNA of the CDR3: TGTGCCAGTAGTATAAGCACGGGACAGGACGACAATGAGCAGTTCTTC. As protein: CASSISTGQDDNEQFF.